The following is a T cell receptor beta chain sequence with its context. The CDR3 spans 15 residues. Trimming shortened V by 6 bases and J by 7 bases, and 19 bases separated the two germline ends. CDR1 and CDR2 (germline): MNHEY, SVGAGI. This sample was taken from a study of T cell changes during pregnancy in multiple sclerosis. Produced via immunoSEQ multiplex PCR; TCRdb's table is partial and in-frame only. The repertoire consists of around 66,000 clones, with 75% to 95% occurring once and the leading ten covering approximately 1.4%. The receptor was isolated from a female donor in good health, enrolled as a control in a pregnancy study. The input for sequencing was peripheral blood, taken after pregnancy. The chain joins TRBV6-5 to TRBJ2-1; tentative D call: TRBD1 (6 bases). CDR3 loop: CASSLQGSRSNEQFF. The CDR3 nucleotides read TGTGCCAGCAGCTTACAGGGATCTCGCTCTAATGAGCAGTTCTTC.